The TCR beta chain under discussion was sequenced for a study of CD8 T cells in Susac syndrome. Regarding this clonotype: The antigen remains unidentified.

The RNA, about 0.5 to 1 ug, was put through reverse transcription using random hexamers. One entry per CDR3 protein results from TCRdb running MiXCR on the immunoSEQ multiplex PCR reads. The sample includes approximately 270,000 distinct CDR3 sequences, around 93% of them seen just once. General study results and limits: Individuals included in the TCR sequencing and HLA analysis were acknowledged by the study to be relatively few in number.

Germline lookup yields CDR1 MGHRA and CDR2 YSYEKL. The V gene lost 3 bases and the J gene lost 4 bases, with 12 bases spanning the gap. CDR3 length: 14 amino acids. The multiple sclerosis controls were treatment-naive patients affected by stable or active relapsing-remitting disease. Purification of the CD8+ and CD4+ T cells relied on negative isolation, and TEMRA cells underwent FACS enrichment. The rearrangement joins TRBV4-1 to TRBJ1-1; weak D call: TRBD1 (6 bases). The sequenced material came from CD4+ T cells from PBMCs. This clonotype was obtained from a human donor with multiple sclerosis. CDR3 region: CASSQDSRATEAFF. The CDR3 coding sequence is TGCGCCAGCAGCCAGGACAGCAGGGCCACTGAAGCTTTCTTT.